This passage covers 25 T cell receptor beta chains from one sample sequenced in a study of blood T cell repertoires in COVID-19. Assay: immunoSEQ multiplex PCR; the TCRdb copy retains only in-frame clones and omits some. The table records tens of thousands of clones, approximately 90% of them present only once. What was sequenced was peripheral blood. The receptor set was obtained from a man in his 70s with active or convalescent COVID-19.

This clone has a handful of counts. This chain connects TRBV2 to TRBJ1-2; D possibly corresponds to TRBD1 (5 bases). The length of the CDR3 is 12 residues. The ends were cut back, 7 bases at V and 5 bases at J, with 11 bases in the middle. Germline CDR1 SNHLY, CDR2 FYNNEI. The CDR3 loop reads CASTGLVYGYTF. The DNA of the CDR3 is TGTGCCAGCACAGGGCTGGTATATGGCTACACCTTC.

The V gene is TRBV5-1, the J gene TRBJ2-7; 10 bases are shared with TRBD1. The CDR3 has 15 residues. J was trimmed by 5 bases and V by 4 bases; bases with no gene match: 9. Germline V gene sequence: CDR1 SGHRS, CDR2 YFSETQ. The CDR3 bases are TGCGCCAGCAGCAGGACCAGACAGGGGGCCCACGAGCAGTACTTC. Its translation: CASSRTRQGAHEQYF.

This clone was detected once. Germline and junction disagree at one end, which may indicate a read error. CDR3 in DNA: TGTGCCAGCACCTCGGGAGGGCGAAATTGGTTC. Amino acid sequence: CASTSGGRNWF. The rearrangement joins TRBV27 to TRBJ1-2; D call uncertain. Per the germline V gene, CDR1 is MNHEY and CDR2 is SMNVEV (reference sequence). CDR3 length equals 11 residues.

The J gene is TRBJ2-1, the V gene TRBV12-3 or TRBV12-4; D uncertain. The V end lost 5 bases, the J end lost 2 bases, and 7 bases lay between the germline ends. The length of the CDR3 is 13 residues. CDR3 sequence: CASSPSAYNEQFF. CDR3 sequence (DNA): TGTGCCAGCAGTCCCTCGGCCTACAATGAGCAGTTCTTC.

The chain recombines TRBV5-4 with TRBJ2-3; a possible D gene is TRBD1 (6 bases). Germline CDR1 and CDR2: SGHNT and YYREEE (reference sequence). Trimming removed 0 bases at V and 0 bases at J, with 8 bases between. The CDR3 runs 15 residues. The CDR3 region has the DNA TGTGCCAGCAGCTTGGACAGGGCTAGCACAGATACGCAGTATTTT. Protein sequence: CASSLDRASTDTQYF.

The chain uses TRBV2 and TRBJ1-4; perhaps TRBD1 as D (6 bases). The CDR3 sequence is 13 residues long. With 7 bases removed from V and 7 bases from J, the gap between germline ends came to 13 bases. Germline V gene data show CDR1 as SNHLY and CDR2 as FYNNEI. This CDR3 reads CASIRTVTEKLFF. The CDR3 region has the DNA TGTGCCAGCATCAGGACAGTGACTGAAAAACTGTTTTTT.

The V and J genes are TRBV2 and TRBJ1-3; D uncertain. CDR3 length: 16 amino acids. Germline CDR1 is SNHLY and CDR2 is FYNNEI. Trimming stripped 4 bases from V and 0 bases from J, with 13 bases between. CDR3 nucleotides: TGTGCCAGCAGTGTCCGGGTTTCTAGCTCTGGAAACACCATATATTTT. This codes for CASSVRVSSSGNTIYF. Variable domain in full (rest from reference TRBV2 and TRBJ1-3): EPEVTQTPSHQVTQMGQEVILRCVPISNHLYFYWYRQILGQKVEFLVSFYNNEISEKSEIFDDQFSVERPDGSNFTLKIRSTKLEDSAMYFCASSVRVSSSGNTIYFGEGSWLTVV.

The chain recombines TRBV3-1 (or the pseudogene TRBV3-2) with TRBJ2-1; 11 bases line up with TRBD2. Losses at the gene ends were 8 bases for V and 7 bases for J; bases not matched to a gene: 7. Germline V lookup: CDR1 LGHDT, CDR2 YNNKEL (reference sequence). CDR3 length: 14 residues. The CDR3 spells CASVGTSGGNEQFF. CDR3 coding DNA: TGTGCCAGCGTAGGTACTAGCGGGGGAAATGAGCAGTTCTTC.

The chain links TRBV5-4 to TRBJ2-7, with 12 bases lining up with TRBD2. The ends lost 0 bases at V and 3 bases at J; junction bases unmatched: 4. Germline V gene sequence: CDR1 SGHNT, CDR2 YYREEE (reference sequence). This CDR3 region has 16 residues. CDR3 amino acids: CASSLGLAGANYEQYF. CDR3 DNA: TGTGCCAGCAGCTTGGGACTAGCGGGGGCCAACTACGAGCAGTACTTC.

The chain recombines TRBV4-2 with TRBJ2-7; D may be TRBD1 (6 bases). The V gene lost 0 bases and the J gene lost 7 bases, with 16 bases spanning the gap. The CDR3 loop spans 15 amino acids. Germline V gene sequence: CDR1 LGHNA, CDR2 YNFKEQ. Here the CDR3 reads CASSQDQGSNREQYF. CDR3 nucleotide sequence: TGTGCCAGCAGCCAAGATCAGGGGTCCAACAGGGAGCAGTACTTC.

The chain uses TRBV4-1 and TRBJ1-2; D remains ambiguous. Trimming took off 0 bases at V and 8 bases at J, with 16 bases between the two ends. Germline values: CDR1 MGHRA, CDR2 YSYEKL. The CDR3 totals 15 residues. CDR3 nucleotide sequence: TGCGCCAGCAGCCAAGATGGCCGGCCCGCGGGAGGCTACACCTTC. Its translation is CASSQDGRPAGGYTF.

The rearrangement uses TRBV14 and TRBJ1-4, with 7 bases identical to TRBD1. The CDR3 has 15 amino acids. V gave up 0 bases and J gave up 4 bases; unmatched junction bases: 2. From germline, CDR1 is SGHDN and CDR2 FVKESK. CDR3: CASSQEQGSNEKLFF. The CDR3 nucleotides are TGTGCCAGCAGCCAAGAACAGGGGAGTAATGAAAAACTGTTTTTT.

The chain has TRBV5-4 and TRBJ2-7; possible D gene TRBD2, 5 bases. CDR3 length: 14 residues. V lost 9 bases and J lost 0, with 16 bases in between. CDR1 is SGHNT and CDR2 is YYREEE in the germline V gene (reference sequence). Written as DNA, the CDR3 is TGTGCCACCCGAGAGCGGACCGTCTCCTACGAGCAGTACTTC. Translated: CATRERTVSYEQYF.

This chain links TRBV12-3 or TRBV12-4 with TRBJ1-2; tentative D call: TRBD1 (6 bases). The CDR3 covers 13 residues. V lost 8 bases and J lost 8, with 18 bases in between. CDR3 coding DNA: TGTGCCAGCGCTATGGGACAATACAACGGCTACACCTTC. Encoded protein: CASAMGQYNGYTF.

Here the CDR3 DNA reads TGTGCCAGCAGGACAGGGGTCCCCTACGAGCAGTACTTC. It is translated as CASRTGVPYEQYF. The chain employs TRBV2 and TRBJ2-7, with 8 bases aligning to TRBD1. The CDR3 is 13 residues long. V dropped 6 bases and J dropped 2; count of bases not matched to a gene: 3. Germline V CDR1 and CDR2: SNHLY, FYNNEI.

The CDR3 protein is CATSDGSANYGYTF. CDR3 nucleotide sequence: TGTGCCACCTCGGATGGTAGCGCTAACTATGGCTACACCTTC. This chain joins TRBV28 and TRBJ1-2; D gene unclear. V shed 10 bases and J shed 0 bases, with 15 bases lying between them. The CDR3 has 14 residues. The V gene's germline CDR1 is MDHEN and CDR2 SYDVKM.

The rearrangement uses TRBV2 and TRBJ2-7, with 8 positions matching TRBD1. The V gene end was trimmed by 8 bases and the J gene end by 2 bases; junction bases not matched to a gene: 11. The CDR3 sequence is 15 residues long. Germline loops: CDR1 SNHLY, CDR2 FYNNEI. CDR3 nucleotides: TGTGCCAGCTCCTTAGAACAGGGGGTGACCTACGAGCAGTACTTC. Amino acids: CASSLEQGVTYEQYF. Full variable domain (remainder filled in from reference TRBV2 and TRBJ2-7): EPEVTQTPSHQVTQMGQEVILRCVPISNHLYFYWYRQILGQKVEFLVSFYNNEISEKSEIFDDQFSVERPDGSNFTLKIRSTKLEDSAMYFCASSLEQGVTYEQYFGPGTRLTVT.

The CDR3 spells CASSPAGSNSPLHF. CDR3 DNA sequence: TGTGCCAGCTCACCTGCAGGTTCAAATTCACCCCTCCACTTT. This chain connects TRBV18 to TRBJ1-6; D is unclear. Trimming cost V 3 bases and J 7 bases, with 10 bases left between them. Germline CDR1 reads KGHSH; CDR2 reads LQKENI. This CDR3 contains 14 residues. The full variable domain, with the rest looked up from reference TRBV18 and TRBJ1-6, is NAGVMQNPRHLVRRRGQEARLRCSPMKGHSHVYWYRQLPEEGLKFMVYLQKENIIDESGMPKERFSAEFPKEGPSILRIQQVVRGDSAAYFCASSPAGSNSPLHFGNGTRLTVT.

The J gene is TRBJ1-6, the V gene TRBV7-2, with 7 positions matching TRBD1. This CDR3 is 19 amino acids long. CDR1 is SGHTA and CDR2 is FQGNSA in the germline V gene. Trimming cost V 1 base and J 7 bases; bases outside gene matches: 16. The CDR3 DNA sequence: TGTGCCAGCAGCTTAGGCGGGCCAGGGGGTAGGGGCTACAATTCACCCCTCCACTTT. Translating gives CASSLGGPGGRGYNSPLHF.

V is TRBV28 and J is TRBJ1-3; the D gene is possibly TRBD1 (5 bases). The CDR3 extends over 14 amino acids. From germline, CDR1 is MDHEN and CDR2 SYDVKM. V dropped 2 bases and J dropped 0 bases, with 5 bases sitting between them. The CDR3 here is CASSLDSSGNTIYF. The CDR3 coding sequence is TGTGCCAGCAGTTTAGACAGCTCTGGAAACACCATATATTTT.

The chain couples TRBV5-6 to TRBJ1-4; 8 bases agree with TRBD1. The junction had 5 bases not matched to a gene; V was cut back by 0 bases and J by 7 bases. The length of the CDR3 is 15 residues. The germline V gene encodes CDR1 SGHDT and CDR2 YYEEEE. The CDR3 sequence is CASSLVGQGVEKLFF. The CDR3 DNA reads as TGTGCCAGCAGCTTGGTAGGACAGGGAGTTGAAAAACTGTTTTTT.

CDR3 DNA: TGTGCCAGCAGCAATCGACAGGGGGCAGGGGCCGGGGAGCTGTTTTTT. Translation: CASSNRQGAGAGELFF. The chain links TRBV5-4 to TRBJ2-2, with 10 bases identical to TRBD1. V was clipped by 4 bases and J by 6 bases; unmatched bases: 9. The length of the CDR3 is 16 residues. Per the germline V gene, CDR1 is SGHNT and CDR2 is YYREEE (reference sequence).

The chain employs TRBV5-1 and TRBJ1-2; 9 positions match TRBD1. The germline V gene has CDR1 SGHRS and CDR2 YFSETQ. With 4 bases clipped from V and 6 bases from J, the junction kept 4 bases outside the gene matches. There are 13 residues in the CDR3. The CDR3 loop is CASSPGQGNGYTF. The CDR3, as DNA: TGCGCCAGCAGCCCGGGACAGGGAAATGGCTACACCTTC.

This clone turned up a few times. V gene TRBV5-1 combines with J gene TRBJ2-1; TRBD2 matches 7 bases. The junction had 12 bases not matched to a gene; V was cut back by 0 bases and J by 15 bases. CDR3 size: 14 residues. Looked up from germline, CDR1 is SGHRS and CDR2 is YFSETQ. The CDR3 spells CASSLAPREGGPFF. CDR3 DNA sequence: TGCGCCAGCAGCTTGGCCCCCAGGGAGGGTGGTCCGTTCTTC.

The chain has TRBV10-3 and TRBJ1-5, with D unresolved. CDR1 ENHRY and CDR2 SYGVKD come from the germline V gene. V was trimmed by 3 bases and J by 5 bases, leaving 11 bases between them. The CDR3 runs to 14 residues. CDR3 nucleotides: TGTGCCATCAGTGAAGGAGGTCCAGATCAGCCCCAGCATTTT. This encodes CAISEGGPDQPQHF.